Presented here are 4 T cell receptor beta chains from one specimen sequenced in a study of molecular identifiers for immune sequencing clone quantification. MiXCR, applied by TCRdb to the PCR reads, yields one record per CDR3 protein. This repertoire shows hundreds of thousands of distinct CDR3 sequences, around 25% found once; its top ten account for about 0.81%. The sequenced sample was naive CD8+ T cells from blood, with Jurkat cell RNA spiked in. The sample's subset: FACS-sorted CD8+CD4-CCR7+CD45RA+ naive T cells. All receptors derive from a human donor in good health. Some libraries in this study had Jurkat cell RNA spiked in.

The rearrangement joins TRBV7-9 to TRBJ2-7; D possibly uses TRBD1 or TRBD2 (5 bases each). V lost 5 bases and J lost 2, with 13 bases in between. Germline CDR1 is SEHNR and CDR2 is FQNEAQ (reference sequence). This CDR3 spans 14 amino acids. The CDR3 loop is CASSAPGTPYEQYF. In DNA form, the CDR3 reads TGTGCCAGCAGCGCACCCGGGACCCCCTACGAGCAGTACTTC.

The V call is TRBV27, the J call TRBJ1-1; 8 nucleotides align to TRBD1. The CDR3 consists of 20 residues. The V gene's germline CDR1 is MNHEY and CDR2 SMNVEV (reference sequence). The V segment lost 3 bases and the J segment 4 bases; nucleotides outside the gene matches: 22. In nucleotides, the CDR3 is TGTGCCAGCAGTTTTGCCCCATTAGGGCAGGGGGCGGCCCCGAGCACTGAAGCTTTCTTT. It encodes CASSFAPLGQGAAPSTEAFF.

This clonotype was counted at least ten times. The V gene is TRBV27, the J gene TRBJ2-3; 14 bases map to TRBD2. V was clipped by 6 bases and J by 4 bases; unmatched bases: 12. Germline V gene data show CDR1 as MNHEY and CDR2 as SMNVEV (reference sequence). The CDR3 length is 18 residues. CDR3 nucleotide sequence: TGTGCCAGCAGCTCCCCGGGACTAGCGGGAGTGCGGGCAGATACGCAGTATTTT. Protein product: CASSSPGLAGVRADTQYF.

This clonotype was seen at least ten times. The genes are TRBV4-1 and TRBJ2-1; TRBD2 aligns across 7 bases. This CDR3 has 16 residues. V lost 1 base and J lost 3; bases outside the gene matches: 6. The germline V gene encodes CDR1 MGHRA and CDR2 YSYEKL. The chain's CDR3 is CASSQGPGTNYNEQFF. For the CDR3, the DNA is TGCGCCAGCAGCCAAGGCCCCGGGACTAACTACAATGAGCAGTTCTTC.